Here is one T cell receptor (beta chain) with its context. The antigen is undetermined. This sample was taken from a study of shared clonotypes between healthy human individuals. This CDR3 spans 17 amino acids. V dropped 4 bases and J dropped 0 bases, with 20 bases sitting between them. The germline CDR1 and CDR2 sequences are SGDLS and YYNGEE. Notes on the study in general: Roughly 5.3% of naive CD4 clonotypes were common to a few donors.

TCRdb keeps only in-frame clones here, not all; method: immunoSEQ multiplex PCR. There are a few million clones in the sample; approximately 93% occur only once, and around 0.4% lies in the top ten. This receptor was obtained from a man younger than 35 in good health. Some clones in this sample may be carry-over from other donors' samples. Sequencing was carried out using naive CD4+ T cells from PBMCs. Described subset: CD45RA+ positively selected. V is TRBV9 and J is TRBJ2-7, with D possibly being TRBD1 or TRBD2 (6 bases each). The CDR3 DNA follows: TGTGCCAGCAGCTCTCCCCTTGACGGGGGCACCTCCTACGAGCAGTACTTC. It specifies CASSSPLDGGTSYEQYF.